Presented here are 12 T cell receptor beta chains from one specimen sequenced in a study of blood T cell repertoires in COVID-19. TCRdb's copy holds only in-frame clones and misses some; the assay was immunoSEQ multiplex PCR. The table records approximately 440,000 clones, 70% to 90% of them present only once. Sequences were obtained from peripheral blood. The receptors come from a woman in her fifties or sixties with COVID-19, enrolled during active disease.

This clone was counted between two and nine times. The rearrangement links TRBV2 to TRBJ1-5; D unclear. Germline CDR1 is SNHLY and CDR2 is FYNNEI. The CDR3 sequence is 13 residues long. V was pared by 6 bases and J by 4 bases, with 10 bases between. CDR3 in amino acids: CASRLDGNQPQHF. The CDR3 DNA sequence: TGTGCCAGCAGACTCGACGGGAATCAGCCCCAGCATTTT.

V and J are TRBV7-9 and TRBJ2-3, with a weak D call TRBD2 (5 bases). There are 14 residues in the CDR3. V was cut by 3 bases and J by 4 bases, with 11 bases left in between. CDR1 is SEHNR and CDR2 is FQNEAQ in the germline V gene (reference sequence). DNA for the CDR3: TGTGCCAGCAGCTTGTCACTAGGAGCAGATACGCAGTATTTT. This encodes CASSLSLGADTQYF.

V gene TRBV2 combines with J gene TRBJ2-1; tentative D call: TRBD1 (6 bases). Trimming cost V 7 bases and J 13 bases, with 23 bases left between them. Looked up from germline, CDR1 is SNHLY and CDR2 is FYNNEI. CDR3 length: 14 amino acids. The CDR3 DNA sequence: TGTGCCAGCAACCCTACTACCCCAGGGGTCCGACAGTTCTTC. It translates to CASNPTTPGVRQFF.

This chain uses TRBV6-5 with TRBJ1-5; no definite D call. CDR3 length: 12 residues. The V and J ends lost 5 bases and 7 bases respectively, with 9 bases between them. Per the germline V gene, CDR1 is MNHEY and CDR2 is SVGAGI. CDR3 in amino acids: CASSMAPQPQHF. DNA of the CDR3: TGTGCCAGCAGTATGGCTCCCCAGCCCCAGCATTTT.

This chain joins TRBV7-8 and TRBJ2-5; D possibly corresponds to TRBD2 (6 bases). Looked up from germline, CDR1 is SGHVS and CDR2 is FQNEAQ. The germline V and J ends were trimmed by 1 base and 5 bases, with 20 bases remaining between them. The CDR3 runs to 17 residues. DNA for the CDR3: TGTGCCAGCAGCTTAGGCGGGGCTTGGACGGCCCGGGAGACCCAGTACTTC. This gives the protein CASSLGGAWTARETQYF.

J is TRBJ2-5 and V is TRBV4-2; 13 bases are a match to TRBD2. Looked up from germline, CDR1 is LGHNA and CDR2 is YNFKEQ. The V and J ends lost 3 bases and 4 bases, in that order; junction bases with no gene match: 5. The CDR3 is made up of 16 amino acids. CDR3 in amino acids: CASSQGTSGALETQYF. As DNA, the CDR3 is TGTGCCAGCAGCCAGGGGACTAGCGGGGCCCTAGAGACCCAGTACTTC.

This clone showed up just once. This rearrangement joins TRBV2 to TRBJ1-1; D is ambiguous. The CDR3 is 11 amino acids. CDR1 and CDR2 (germline): SNHLY, FYNNEI. Trimming removed 6 bases from V and 5 bases from J, with 7 bases in between. The CDR3 region has the DNA TGTGCCAGCAGCCCGGGGACTGAAGCTTTCTTT. Translating it yields CASSPGTEAFF.

To note about this clone: In the same sample, other DNA sequences code for this CDR3. V is TRBV29-1 and J is TRBJ1-1, with D maybe TRBD1 (5 bases). Germline V lookup: CDR1 SQVTM, CDR2 ANQGSEA. The CDR3 runs to 12 residues. Trimming pared 3 bases from V and 3 bases from J, leaving 8 bases between. CDR3 amino acids: CSVEGGDTEAFF. CDR3 DNA sequence: TGCAGCGTTGAGGGGGGAGACACTGAAGCTTTCTTT.

The genes are TRBV9 and TRBJ2-1, with D hard to call. This CDR3 region has 14 residues. The ends were cut back, 3 bases at V and 5 bases at J, with 12 bases in the middle. The germline gives CDR1 SGDLS, CDR2 YYNGEE. DNA of the CDR3: TGTGCCAGCAGCGCCCCAAACAGTGACAATGAGCAGTTCTTC. Its protein product is CASSAPNSDNEQFF.

This chain connects TRBV10-1 to TRBJ2-1, with 9 bases that match TRBD2. Trimming cost V 4 bases and J 2 bases; bases outside gene matches: 21. The CDR3 runs to 21 residues. The germline CDR1 and CDR2 sequences are WNHNN and SYGVQD (reference sequence). The chain's CDR3 is CASSGTRSSGGTLGAYNEQFF. DNA of the CDR3: TGCGCCAGCAGTGGGACTCGAAGCAGCGGGGGGACCCTTGGCGCCTACAATGAGCAGTTCTTC.

The CDR3 region is CASSAPTSGGPHEQFF. CDR3 bases: TGTGCCAGCAGCGCCCCGACTAGCGGGGGGCCGCATGAGCAGTTCTTC. This chain joins TRBV7-9 and TRBJ2-1, with 13 nucleotides matching TRBD2. V lost 5 bases and J lost 8; bases outside the gene matches: 9. Germline V gives CDR1 SEHNR, CDR2 FQNEAQ (reference sequence). This CDR3 is built from 16 residues.

The chain combines TRBV5-1 with TRBJ2-7, with D perhaps TRBD1 (5 bases). Between the trimmed V and J ends, which lost 3 bases and 2 bases, there was a span of 15 bases. CDR3 length equals 15 residues. Germline V CDR1 and CDR2: SGHRS, YFSETQ. This CDR3 is CASSSPDTYTYEQYF. In nucleotides, the CDR3 is TGCGCCAGCAGCTCCCCGGACACGTACACCTACGAGCAGTACTTC.